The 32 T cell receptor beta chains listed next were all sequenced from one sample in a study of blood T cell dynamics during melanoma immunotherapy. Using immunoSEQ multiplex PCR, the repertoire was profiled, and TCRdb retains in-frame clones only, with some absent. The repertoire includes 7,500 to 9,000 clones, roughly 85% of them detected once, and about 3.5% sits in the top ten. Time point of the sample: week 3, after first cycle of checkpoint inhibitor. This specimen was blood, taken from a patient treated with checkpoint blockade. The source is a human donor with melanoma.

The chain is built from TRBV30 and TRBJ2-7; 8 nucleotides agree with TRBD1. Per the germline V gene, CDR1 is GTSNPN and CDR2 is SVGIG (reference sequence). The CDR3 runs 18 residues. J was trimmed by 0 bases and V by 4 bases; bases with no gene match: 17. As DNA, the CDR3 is TGTGCCTGGACCCAAGCTGGACAGGGTCCCTACCGCTCCTACGAGCAGTACTTC. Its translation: CAWTQAGQGPYRSYEQYF.

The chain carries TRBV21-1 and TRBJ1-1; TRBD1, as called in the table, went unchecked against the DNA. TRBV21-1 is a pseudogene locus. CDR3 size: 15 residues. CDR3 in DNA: TGTGCCAGCAGCAACCAGGACAGCTTGAACACTGAAGCTTTCTTT. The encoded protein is CASSNQDSLNTEAFF.

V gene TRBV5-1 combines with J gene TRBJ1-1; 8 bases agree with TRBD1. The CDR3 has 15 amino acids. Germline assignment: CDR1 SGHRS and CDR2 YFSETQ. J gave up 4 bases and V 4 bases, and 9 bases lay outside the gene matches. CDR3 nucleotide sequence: TGCGCCAGCAGCGCCCTACAGGGGGAACGCACTGAAGCTTTCTTT. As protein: CASSALQGERTEAFF.

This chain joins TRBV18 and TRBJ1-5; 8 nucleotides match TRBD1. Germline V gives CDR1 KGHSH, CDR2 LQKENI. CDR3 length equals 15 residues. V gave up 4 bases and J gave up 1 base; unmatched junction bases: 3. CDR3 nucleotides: TGTGCCAGCTCACGAGGGACAGGCAGCAATCAGCCCCAGCATTTT. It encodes CASSRGTGSNQPQHF. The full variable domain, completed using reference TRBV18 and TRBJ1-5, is NAGVMQNPRHLVRRRGQEARLRCSPMKGHSHVYWYRQLPEEGLKFMVYLQKENIIDESGMPKERFSAEFPKEGPSILRIQQVVRGDSAAYFCASSRGTGSNQPQHFGDGTRLSIL.

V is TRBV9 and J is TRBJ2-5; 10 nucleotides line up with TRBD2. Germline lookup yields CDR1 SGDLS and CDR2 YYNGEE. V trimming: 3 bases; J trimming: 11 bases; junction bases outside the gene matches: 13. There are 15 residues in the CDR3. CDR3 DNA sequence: TGTGCCAGCAGCGGAGCGGGAGGGCCAGGAGGAGAGCAGTACTTC. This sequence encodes CASSGAGGPGGEQYF. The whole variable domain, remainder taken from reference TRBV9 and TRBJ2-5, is DSGVTQTPKHLITATGQRVTLRCSPRSGDLSVYWYQQSLDQGLQFLIQYYNGEERAKGNILERFSAQQFPDLHSELNLSSLELGDSALYFCASSGAGGPGGEQYFGPGTRLLVL.

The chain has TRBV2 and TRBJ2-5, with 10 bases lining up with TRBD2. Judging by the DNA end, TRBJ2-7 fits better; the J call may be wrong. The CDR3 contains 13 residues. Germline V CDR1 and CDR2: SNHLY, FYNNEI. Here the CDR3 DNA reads TGTGCCAGCATTGGACTAGCGGACTACGAGCAGTACTTC. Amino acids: CASIGLADYEQYF.

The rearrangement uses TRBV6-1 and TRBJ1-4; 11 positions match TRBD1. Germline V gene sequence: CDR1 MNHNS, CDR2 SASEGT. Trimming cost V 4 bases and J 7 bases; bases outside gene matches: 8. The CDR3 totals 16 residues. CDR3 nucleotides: TGTGCCAGCAGTGGGGGACAGGGGGGCCGGGTTGAAAAACTGTTTTTT. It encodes CASSGGQGGRVEKLFF.

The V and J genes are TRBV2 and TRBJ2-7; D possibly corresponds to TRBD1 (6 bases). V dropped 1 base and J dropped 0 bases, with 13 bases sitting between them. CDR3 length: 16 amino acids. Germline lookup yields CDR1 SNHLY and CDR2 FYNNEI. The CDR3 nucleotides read TGTGCCAGCAGTGAAGGTGGAGGACAGAGCTCCTACGAGCAGTACTTC. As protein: CASSEGGGQSSYEQYF.

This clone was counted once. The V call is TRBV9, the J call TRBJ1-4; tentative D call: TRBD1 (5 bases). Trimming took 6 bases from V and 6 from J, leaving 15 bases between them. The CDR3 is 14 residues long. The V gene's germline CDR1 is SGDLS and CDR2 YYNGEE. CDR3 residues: CASTRGTAHEKLFF. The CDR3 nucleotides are TGTGCCAGCACCCGCGGGACTGCTCATGAAAAACTGTTTTTT.

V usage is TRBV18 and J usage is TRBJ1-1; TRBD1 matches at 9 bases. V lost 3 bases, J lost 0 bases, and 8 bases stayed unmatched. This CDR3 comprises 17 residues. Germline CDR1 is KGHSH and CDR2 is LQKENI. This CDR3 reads CASSPLGTGFMNTEAFF. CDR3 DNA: TGTGCCAGCTCACCCCTGGGGACAGGGTTTATGAACACTGAAGCTTTCTTT.

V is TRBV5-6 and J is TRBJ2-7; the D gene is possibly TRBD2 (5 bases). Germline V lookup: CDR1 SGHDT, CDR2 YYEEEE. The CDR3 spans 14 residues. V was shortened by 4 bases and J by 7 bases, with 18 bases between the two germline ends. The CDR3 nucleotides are TGTGCCAGCAGCCTAGGGCCCCTCTCGGGAGAGCAGTACTTC. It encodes CASSLGPLSGEQYF.

CDR3 sequence (DNA): TGTGCCAGCCGGGACGGGGTGTCCTACGAGCAGTACTTC. This encodes CASRDGVSYEQYF. The chain is built from TRBV28 and TRBJ2-5; perhaps D is TRBD1 or TRBD2 (5 bases each). The J call is uncertain, as TRBJ2-7 better fits the DNA end. The CDR3 runs to 13 residues. Germline lookup yields CDR1 MDHEN and CDR2 SYDVKM.

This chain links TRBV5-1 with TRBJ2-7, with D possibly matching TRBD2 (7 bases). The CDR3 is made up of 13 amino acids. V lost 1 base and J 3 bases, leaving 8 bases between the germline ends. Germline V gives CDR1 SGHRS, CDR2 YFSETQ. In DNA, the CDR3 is TGCGCCAGCAGCTTGAGGGGGGGCTACGAGCAGTACTTC. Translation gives CASSLRGGYEQYF. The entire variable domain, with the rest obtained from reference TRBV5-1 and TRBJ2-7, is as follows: KAGVTQTPRYLIKTRGQQVTLSCSPISGHRSVSWYQQTPGQGLQFLFEYFSETQRNKGNFPGRFSGRQFSNSRSEMNVSTLELGDSALYLCASSLRGGYEQYFGPGTRLTVT.

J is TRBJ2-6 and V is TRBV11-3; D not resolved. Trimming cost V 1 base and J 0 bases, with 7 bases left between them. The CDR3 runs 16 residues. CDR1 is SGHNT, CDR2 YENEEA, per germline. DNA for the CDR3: TGTGCCAGCAGCTTAGGGACGGACTCTGGGGCCAACGTCCTGACTTTC. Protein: CASSLGTDSGANVLTF.

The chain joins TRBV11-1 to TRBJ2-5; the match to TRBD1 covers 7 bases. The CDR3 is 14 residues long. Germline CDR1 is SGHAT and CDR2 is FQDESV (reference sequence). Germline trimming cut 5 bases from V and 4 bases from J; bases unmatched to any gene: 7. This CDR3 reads CASSRNAGGETQYF. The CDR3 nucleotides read TGTGCCAGCAGCCGAAACGCAGGGGGAGAGACCCAGTACTTC.

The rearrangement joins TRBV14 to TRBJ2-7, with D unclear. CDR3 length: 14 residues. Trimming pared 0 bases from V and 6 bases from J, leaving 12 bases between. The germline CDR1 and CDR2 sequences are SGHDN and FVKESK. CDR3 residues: CASSQDSRRGEQYF. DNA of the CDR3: TGTGCCAGCAGCCAAGATTCTCGCCGTGGCGAGCAGTACTTC.

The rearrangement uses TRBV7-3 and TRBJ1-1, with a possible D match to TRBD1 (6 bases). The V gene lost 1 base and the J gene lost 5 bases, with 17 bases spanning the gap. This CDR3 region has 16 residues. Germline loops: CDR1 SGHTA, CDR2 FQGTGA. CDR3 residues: CASSLNGALQGTEAFF. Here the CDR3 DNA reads TGTGCCAGCAGCTTAAATGGGGCCCTCCAGGGGACTGAAGCTTTCTTT.

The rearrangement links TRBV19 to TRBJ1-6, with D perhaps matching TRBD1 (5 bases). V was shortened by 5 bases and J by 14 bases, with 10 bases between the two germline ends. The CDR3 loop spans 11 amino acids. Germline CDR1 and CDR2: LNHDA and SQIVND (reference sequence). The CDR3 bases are TGTGCCAGTAGTCCCGGGACGGCCCTCCACTTT. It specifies CASSPGTALHF.

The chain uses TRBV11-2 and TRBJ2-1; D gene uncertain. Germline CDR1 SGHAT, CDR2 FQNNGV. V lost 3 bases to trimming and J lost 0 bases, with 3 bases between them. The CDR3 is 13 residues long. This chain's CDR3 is CASSLGSYNEQFF. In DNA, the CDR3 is TGTGCCAGCAGCTTGGGCTCCTACAATGAGCAGTTCTTC. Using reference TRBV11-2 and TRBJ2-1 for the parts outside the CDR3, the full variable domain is EAGVAQSPRYKIIEKRQSVAFWCNPISGHATLYWYQQILGQGPKLLIQFQNNGVVDDSQLPKDRFSAERLKGVDSTLKIQPAKLEDSAVYLCASSLGSYNEQFFGPGTRLTVL.

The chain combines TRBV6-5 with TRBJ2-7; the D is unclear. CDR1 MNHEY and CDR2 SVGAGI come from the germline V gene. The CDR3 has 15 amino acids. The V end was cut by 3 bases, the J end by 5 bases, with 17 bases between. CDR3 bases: TGTGCCAGCAGTTATTTGCGAACCGGGCACAACGAGCAGTACTTC. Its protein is CASSYLRTGHNEQYF.

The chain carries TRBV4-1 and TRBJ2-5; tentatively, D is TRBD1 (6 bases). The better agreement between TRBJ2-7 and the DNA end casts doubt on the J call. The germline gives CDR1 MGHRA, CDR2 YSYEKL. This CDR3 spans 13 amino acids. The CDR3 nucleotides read TGCGCCAGCAGCCGAAACACAGGGTACGAGCAGTACTTC. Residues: CASSRNTGYEQYF.

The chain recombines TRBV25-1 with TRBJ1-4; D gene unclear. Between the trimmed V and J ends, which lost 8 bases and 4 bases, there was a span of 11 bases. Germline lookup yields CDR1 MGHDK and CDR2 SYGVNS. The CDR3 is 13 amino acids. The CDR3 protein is CASGVIYNEKLFF. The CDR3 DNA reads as TGTGCCAGCGGGGTTATCTATAATGAAAAACTGTTTTTT.

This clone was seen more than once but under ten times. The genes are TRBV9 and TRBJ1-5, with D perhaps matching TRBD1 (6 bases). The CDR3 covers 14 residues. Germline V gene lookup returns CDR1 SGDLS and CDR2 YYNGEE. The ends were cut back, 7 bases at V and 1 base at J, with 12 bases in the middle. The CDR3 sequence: CASGAGASNQPQHF. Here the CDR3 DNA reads TGTGCCAGCGGCGCGGGGGCGAGCAATCAGCCCCAGCATTTT.

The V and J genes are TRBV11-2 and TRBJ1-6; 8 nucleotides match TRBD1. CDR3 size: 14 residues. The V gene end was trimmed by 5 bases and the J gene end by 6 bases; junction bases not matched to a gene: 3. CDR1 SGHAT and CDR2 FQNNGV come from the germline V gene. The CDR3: CASSLGQGNSPLHF. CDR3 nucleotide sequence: TGTGCCAGCAGCCTCGGACAGGGTAATTCACCCCTCCACTTT.

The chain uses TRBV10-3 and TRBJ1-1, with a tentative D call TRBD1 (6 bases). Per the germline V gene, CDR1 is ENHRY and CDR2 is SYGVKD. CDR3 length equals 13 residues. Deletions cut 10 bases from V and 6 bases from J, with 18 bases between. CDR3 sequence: CATRGGLYPEAFF. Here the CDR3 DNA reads TGTGCCACCAGGGGAGGGCTTTATCCTGAAGCTTTCTTT.

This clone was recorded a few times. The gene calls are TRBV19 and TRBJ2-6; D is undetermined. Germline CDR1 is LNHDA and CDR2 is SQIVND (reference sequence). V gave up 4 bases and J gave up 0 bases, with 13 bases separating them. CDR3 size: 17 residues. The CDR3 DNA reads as TGTGCCAGTAGTAGGGCTAACGCGATCTCTGGGGCCAACGTCCTGACTTTC. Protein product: CASSRANAISGANVLTF.

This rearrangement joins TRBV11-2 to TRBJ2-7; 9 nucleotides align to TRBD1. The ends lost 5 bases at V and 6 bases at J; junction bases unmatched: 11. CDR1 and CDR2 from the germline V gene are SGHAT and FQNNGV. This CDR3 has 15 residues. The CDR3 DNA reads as TGTGCCAGCAGCCGAGCCGGGACAGGGTCTACCGAGCAGTACTTC. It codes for CASSRAGTGSTEQYF.

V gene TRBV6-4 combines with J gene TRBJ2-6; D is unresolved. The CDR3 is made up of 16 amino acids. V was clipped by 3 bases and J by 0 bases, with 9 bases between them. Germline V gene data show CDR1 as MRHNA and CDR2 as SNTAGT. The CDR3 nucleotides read TGTGCCAGCAGTGATAGGGCAAACTCTGGGGCCAACGTCCTGACTTTC. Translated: CASSDRANSGANVLTF.

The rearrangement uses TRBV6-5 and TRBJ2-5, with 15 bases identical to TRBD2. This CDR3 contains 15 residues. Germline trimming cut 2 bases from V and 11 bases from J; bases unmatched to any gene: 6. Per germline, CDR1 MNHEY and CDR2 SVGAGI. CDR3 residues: CASSYGTSGRREQYF. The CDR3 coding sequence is TGTGCCAGCAGTTACGGGACTAGCGGGAGGAGAGAGCAGTACTTC.

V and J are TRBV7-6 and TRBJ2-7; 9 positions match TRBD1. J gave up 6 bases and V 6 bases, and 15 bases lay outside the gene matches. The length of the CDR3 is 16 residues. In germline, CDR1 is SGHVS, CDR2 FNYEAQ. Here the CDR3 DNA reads TGTGCCAGCAGTTCAACTCAGACAGGGGGAGACGGCGAGCAGTACTTC. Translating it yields CASSSTQTGGDGEQYF.

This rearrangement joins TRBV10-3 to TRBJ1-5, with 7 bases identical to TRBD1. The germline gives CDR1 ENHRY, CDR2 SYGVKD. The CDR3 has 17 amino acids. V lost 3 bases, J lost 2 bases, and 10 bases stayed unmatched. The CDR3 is CAISDSSDRDGNQPQHF. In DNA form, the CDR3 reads TGTGCCATCAGTGATAGTTCCGACAGGGATGGCAATCAGCCCCAGCATTTT.

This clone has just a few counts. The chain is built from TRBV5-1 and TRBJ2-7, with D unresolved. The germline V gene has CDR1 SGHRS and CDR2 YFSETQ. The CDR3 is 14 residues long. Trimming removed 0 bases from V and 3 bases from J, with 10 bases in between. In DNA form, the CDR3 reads TGCGCCAGCAGCTTGGGGTTGCAGATCTACGAGCAGTACTTC. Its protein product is CASSLGLQIYEQYF.